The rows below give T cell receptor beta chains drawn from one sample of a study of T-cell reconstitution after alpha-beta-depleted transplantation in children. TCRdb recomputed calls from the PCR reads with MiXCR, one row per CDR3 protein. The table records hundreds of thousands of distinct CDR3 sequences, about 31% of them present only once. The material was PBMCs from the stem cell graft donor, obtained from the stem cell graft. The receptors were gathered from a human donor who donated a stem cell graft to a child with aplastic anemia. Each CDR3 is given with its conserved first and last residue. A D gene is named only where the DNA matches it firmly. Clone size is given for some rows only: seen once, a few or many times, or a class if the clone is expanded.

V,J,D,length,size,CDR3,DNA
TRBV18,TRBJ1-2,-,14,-,CASSPMGGTYGYTF,TGTGCCAGCTCACCAATGGGAGGCACCTATGGCTACACCTTC
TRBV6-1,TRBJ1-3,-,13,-,CASTETSGNTIYF,TGTGCCAGCACCGAGACCTCTGGAAACACCATATATTTT
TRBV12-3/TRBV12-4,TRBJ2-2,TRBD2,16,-,CASSLTSGGHTEELFF,TGTGCCAGCAGTCTAACTAGCGGGGGGCACACCGAGGAGCTGTTTTTT
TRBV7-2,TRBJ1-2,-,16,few,CASSHWEIQGNYGYTF,TGTGCCAGCAGCCACTGGGAGATACAGGGCAACTATGGCTACACCTTC
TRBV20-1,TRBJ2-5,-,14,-,CSAKRDTNQETQYF,TGCAGTGCTAAGAGGGACACTAACCAAGAGACCCAGTACTTC
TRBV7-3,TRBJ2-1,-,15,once,CASSLGRAINNEQFF,TGTGCCAGCAGCTTGGGCAGGGCAATAAACAATGAGCAGTTCTTC
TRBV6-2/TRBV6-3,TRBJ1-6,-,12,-,CASSYPASALHF,TGTGCCAGCAGTTACCCGGCTTCGGCCCTCCACTTT
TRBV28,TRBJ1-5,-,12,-,CASSSITQPQHF,TGTGCCAGCAGTTCTATTACTCAGCCCCAGCATTTT
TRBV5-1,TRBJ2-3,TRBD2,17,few,CASSPWTSGSRTDTQYF,TGCGCCAGCAGCCCATGGACTAGCGGGAGTCGGACAGATACGCAGTATTTT
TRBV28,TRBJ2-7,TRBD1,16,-,CASSAPRQGKRSEQYF,TGTGCCAGCAGTGCACCTCGACAGGGGAAGCGCTCCGAGCAGTACTTC
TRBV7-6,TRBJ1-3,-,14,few,CASSSPGSVYTIYF,TGTGCCAGCAGCTCTCCCGGAAGCGTTTACACCATATATTTT
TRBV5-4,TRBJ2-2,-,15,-,CASSLFQGVTGELFF,TGTGCCAGCAGCCTCTTCCAAGGGGTCACCGGGGAGCTGTTTTTT
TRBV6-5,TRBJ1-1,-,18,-,CASSYSTRRRGVNTEAFF,TGTGCCAGCAGTTACTCGACGAGGAGGAGAGGCGTGAACACTGAAGCTTTCTTT
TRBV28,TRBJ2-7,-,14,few,CASRTPGFTYEQYF,TGTGCCAGCAGGACACCGGGATTTACCTACGAGCAGTACTTC
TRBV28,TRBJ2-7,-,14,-,CASRPVNRAYEQYF,TGTGCCAGCAGGCCCGTGAACAGAGCCTACGAGCAGTACTTC
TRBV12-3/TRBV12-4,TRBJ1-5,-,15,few,CASSLVGGVGQPQHF,TGTGCCAGCAGTTTAGTTGGGGGCGTCGGACAGCCCCAGCATTTT
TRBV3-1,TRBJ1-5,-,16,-,CASSQTVTNSNQPQHF,TGTGCCAGCAGCCAAACTGTAACTAATAGCAATCAGCCCCAGCATTTT
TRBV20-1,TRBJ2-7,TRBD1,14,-,CSVTSGTGRYEQYF,TGCAGCGTGACCTCCGGGACAGGCCGCTACGAGCAGTACTTC
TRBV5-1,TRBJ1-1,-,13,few,CASSLETVPEPFF,TGCGCCAGCAGCCTAGAGACAGTTCCAGAGCCTTTCTTT
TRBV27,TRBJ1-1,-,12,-,CASGGENTEAFF,TGTGCCAGCGGTGGGGAGAACACTGAAGCTTTCTTT
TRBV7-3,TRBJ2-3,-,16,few,CASSLTGSPTTDTQYF,TGTGCCAGCAGCCTCACCGGGTCTCCGACCACAGATACGCAGTATTTT
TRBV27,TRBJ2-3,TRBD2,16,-,CASSSTPQRERCTQYF,TGTGCCAGCAGTTCCACCCCACAGCGGGAGAGGTGTACGCAGTATTTT
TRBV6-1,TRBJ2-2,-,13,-,CASSSLGTGELFF,TGTGCCAGCAGCAGCCTGGGGACCGGGGAGCTGTTTTTT
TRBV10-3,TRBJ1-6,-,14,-,CAISRSSANSPLHF,TGTGCCATCAGCCGCTCCTCGGCTAATTCACCCCTCCACTTT
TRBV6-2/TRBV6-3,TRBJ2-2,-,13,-,CASTDRGPGELFF,TGTGCCAGCACCGATCGGGGCCCCGGGGAGCTGTTTTTT
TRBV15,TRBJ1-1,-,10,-,CATSRDRAFF,TGTGCCACCAGCAGAGATAGAGCTTTCTTT
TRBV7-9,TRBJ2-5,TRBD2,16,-,CASSLDSGRAGETQYF,TGTGCCAGCAGCTTAGACAGCGGGAGGGCCGGGGAGACCCAGTACTTC